The present T cell receptor beta chain was sequenced within a study of CD8+ T cells in alopecia areata. Study details: Tofacitinib ran for 6 to 18 months before 6 months off drug. For treated patients, severity scores reflected the percentage of scalp area affected.

RNA, once extracted, was reverse transcribed into cDNA for use as the sequencing template. TCRdb's table, derived via immunoSEQ multiplex PCR, lists solely in-frame clones and lacks some. The table records about 200,000 clones, about three fifths of them present only once. Treatment defined: oral pan-JAK inhibitor, 5-10 mg twice daily. General study results and limits: The study found tofacitinib significantly decreased scalp clonality and expanded CD8+ clones among the top 100. Higher clonality was seen in lesional scalp than in normal scalp, especially in alopecia totalis/universalis.

The CDR3 has 12 residues. Trimming shortened V by 4 bases and J by 7 bases, and 10 bases separated the two germline ends. The germline V gene encodes CDR1 PRHDT and CDR2 FYEKMQ (reference sequence). Regarding this clone: Its antigen is unidentified.

The chain couples TRBV13 to TRBJ1-1; D gene ambiguous. This sequence originates from a human donor with alopecia areata. The input for sequencing was CD4+ T cells sorted from blood, taken at week 24, from a patient treated with tofacitinib. The CDR3 nucleotides are TGTGCCAGCAGCTCCCGAGGGATTGAAGCTTTCTTT. Its protein is CASSSRGIEAFF.